The rows below give T cell receptor beta chains drawn from one sample of a study of blood T cell repertoires in COVID-19. Produced via immunoSEQ multiplex PCR; TCRdb's table is partial and in-frame only. The table records some 220,000 clones, about 79% of them present only once. Sequencing was performed on PBMCs or T cells enriched from blood (not recorded which). The receptors come from a woman aged 40 to 50 with acute COVID-19. CDR3s include the opening cysteine and the closing phenylalanine or tryptophan. The D gene is left open where the match is weak. Size tells how often a clone was seen (once, few, many) or the class of an expanded clone, and some rows leave it out.

CDR3 protein: CASSDNLTPRSYNEQFF; CDR3 DNA: TGTGCCAGTAGTGACAACCTCACACCCCGGTCCTACAATGAGCAGTTCTTC; clone size: .; V gene: TRBV19; D gene: .; CDR3 length: 17; J gene: TRBJ2-1
CDR3 protein: CASSPQRMSPLHF; CDR3 DNA: TGTGCCAGTAGTCCACAGAGAATGTCACCCCTCCACTTT; clone size: .; V gene: TRBV19; D gene: .; CDR3 length: 13; J gene: TRBJ1-6
CDR3 protein: CAATSGQNTGELFF; CDR3 DNA: TGTGCCGCGACTAGCGGGCAGAACACCGGGGAGCTGTTTTTT; clone size: .; V gene: TRBV5-4; D gene: TRBD2; CDR3 length: 14; J gene: TRBJ2-2
CDR3 protein: CASSFTANTEAFF; CDR3 DNA: TGTGCCAGCAGCTTTACAGCGAACACTGAAGCTTTCTTT; clone size: .; V gene: TRBV7-2; D gene: .; CDR3 length: 13; J gene: TRBJ1-1
CDR3 protein: CASSLGGGRTPLHF; CDR3 DNA: TGTGCCAGCAGCTTAGGAGGGGGAAGGACACCCCTCCACTTT; clone size: .; V gene: TRBV7-2; D gene: .; CDR3 length: 14; J gene: TRBJ1-6
CDR3 protein: CASIIPQGGGSPLHF; CDR3 DNA: TGTGCCAGCATAATTCCACAGGGTGGGGGTTCACCCCTCCACTTT; clone size: .; V gene: TRBV2; D gene: .; CDR3 length: 15; J gene: TRBJ1-6
CDR3 protein: CASSRQGSNEQFF; CDR3 DNA: TGTGCCAGCAGCCGTCAGGGGAGCAATGAGCAGTTCTTC; clone size: many; V gene: TRBV6-2/TRBV6-3; D gene: .; CDR3 length: 13; J gene: TRBJ2-1
CDR3 protein: CASSQGTGAFF; CDR3 DNA: TGTGCCAGCAGCCAAGGGACAGGGGCTTTCTTT; clone size: .; V gene: TRBV3-1/TRBV3-2; D gene: TRBD1; CDR3 length: 11; J gene: TRBJ1-1
CDR3 protein: CASSLGQGIRIYEQYF; CDR3 DNA: TGCGCCAGCAGCTTGGGGCAGGGTATAAGAATCTACGAGCAGTACTTC; clone size: .; V gene: TRBV5-1; D gene: .; CDR3 length: 16; J gene: TRBJ2-7
CDR3 protein: CASSQTGVNYGYTF; CDR3 DNA: TGTGCCAGCAGCCAGACAGGAGTTAACTATGGCTACACCTTC; clone size: .; V gene: TRBV7-9; D gene: .; CDR3 length: 14; J gene: TRBJ1-2
CDR3 protein: CASSSLGQAFDEQYF; CDR3 DNA: TGTGCCAGCAGCTCTCTCGGACAGGCCTTCGACGAGCAGTACTTC; clone size: .; V gene: TRBV5-6; D gene: TRBD1; CDR3 length: 15; J gene: TRBJ2-7
CDR3 protein: CASSFTGSEGEKLFF; CDR3 DNA: TGCGCCAGCAGCTTTACAGGGAGCGAAGGTGAAAAACTGTTTTTT; clone size: .; V gene: TRBV5-1; D gene: .; CDR3 length: 15; J gene: TRBJ1-4
CDR3 protein: CACFPTGGGQPQHF; CDR3 DNA: TGTGCCTGTTTCCCGACAGGGGGCGGACAGCCCCAGCATTTT; clone size: .; V gene: TRBV30; D gene: TRBD1; CDR3 length: 14; J gene: TRBJ1-5
CDR3 protein: CASSPTGGYGYTF; CDR3 DNA: TGTGCCAGCAGCCCGACAGGGGGATATGGCTACACCTTC; clone size: .; V gene: TRBV7-9; D gene: TRBD1; CDR3 length: 13; J gene: TRBJ1-2
CDR3 protein: CAWSVGQGLFDEQFF; CDR3 DNA: TGTGCCTGGAGTGTAGGGCAGGGATTGTTCGATGAGCAGTTCTTC; clone size: .; V gene: TRBV30; D gene: .; CDR3 length: 15; J gene: TRBJ2-1